The 25 T cell receptor beta chains in this list originate from one sample, sequenced in a study of identical twins. TCRdb re-analysed the 5' RACE reads in MiXCR, keeping a single row per CDR3 protein. The sample includes 420,000 or so distinct CDR3 sequences, around a sixth of them seen just once. The sequencing sample was made of naive T cells sorted from blood. The receptors derive from a man in his fifties in good health.

This clonotype was counted between two and nine times. The chain uses TRBV7-9 and TRBJ1-4; D is unclear. V was cut by 3 bases and J by 6 bases, with 2 bases left in between. The CDR3 sequence is 11 residues long. Germline loops: CDR1 SEHNR, CDR2 FQNEAQ (reference sequence). The CDR3: CASSFDEKLFF. In DNA form, the CDR3 reads TGTGCCAGCAGCTTTGATGAAAAACTGTTTTTT.

In its sample, this clonotype was seen a few times. The chain uses TRBV30 and TRBJ2-4; weak D call: TRBD1 (5 bases). Germline CDR1 GTSNPN, CDR2 SVGIG (reference sequence). The CDR3 has 14 residues. Trimming removed 5 bases at V and 0 bases at J, with 11 bases between. This CDR3 is CAWARELAKNIQYF. The CDR3 region has the DNA TGTGCCTGGGCCAGGGAACTAGCCAAAAACATTCAGTACTTC.

This clonotype was picked up many times. The gene calls are TRBV20-1 and TRBJ1-5, with 9 positions matching TRBD1. The length of the CDR3 is 13 residues. Germline loops: CDR1 DFQATT, CDR2 SNEGSKA (reference sequence). The V segment lost 5 bases and the J segment 6 bases; nucleotides outside the gene matches: 5. The CDR3 reads CSAWRQGGQPQHF. The CDR3 nucleotides are TGCAGTGCTTGGCGACAGGGGGGTCAGCCCCAGCATTTT.

The chain employs TRBV21-1 and TRBJ2-7; TRBD2, the table's D call, was not compared with the DNA. TRBV21-1 represents a pseudogene. CDR3 length: 16 residues. DNA for the CDR3: TGTGCCAGCAGCAAGGGACTAGCGGAGACCTCCTACGAGCAGTACTTC. It is translated as CASSKGLAETSYEQYF.

CDR3 residues: CASSSGLVRNEQFF. CDR3 in DNA: TGTGCCAGCAGTTCGGGACTAGTGCGTAATGAGCAGTTCTTC. The V and J genes are TRBV28 and TRBJ2-1; 8 positions match TRBD2. The V and J ends lost 4 bases and 7 bases, in that order; junction bases with no gene match: 6. Germline assignment: CDR1 MDHEN and CDR2 SYDVKM. CDR3 length equals 14 residues.

The chain links TRBV18 to TRBJ2-1, with TRBD1 matching 7 bases. CDR1 is KGHSH, CDR2 LQKENI, per germline. The ends lost 4 bases at V and 0 bases at J; junction bases unmatched: 3. The CDR3 runs to 15 residues. The CDR3 is CASSHRGSSYNEQFF. The CDR3, as DNA: TGTGCCAGCTCACACAGGGGAAGCTCCTACAATGAGCAGTTCTTC.

The chain links TRBV20-1 to TRBJ2-5; D uncertain. CDR3 length equals 16 residues. Germline CDR1 and CDR2: DFQATT and SNEGSKA (reference sequence). Between the trimmed V and J ends, which lost 3 bases and 0 bases, there was a span of 17 bases. The chain's CDR3 is CSARPMASKNQETQYF. The DNA of the CDR3 is TGCAGTGCTAGGCCGATGGCGAGCAAGAACCAAGAGACCCAGTACTTC.

This clonotype was seen ten or more times. This chain uses TRBV5-1 with TRBJ2-1, with 9 nucleotides matching TRBD2. Per the germline V gene, CDR1 is SGHRS and CDR2 is YFSETQ. This CDR3 is built from 16 residues. V lost 1 base to trimming and J lost 7 bases; unmatched junction nucleotides: 9. CDR3 nucleotide sequence: TGCGCCAGCAGCTTGATCCTTGCGGGAGGGGGAAATGAGCAGTTCTTC. The encoded protein is CASSLILAGGGNEQFF. Based on the CDR3 plus reference TRBV5-1 and TRBJ2-1, the full variable domain is KAGVTQTPRYLIKTRGQQVTLSCSPISGHRSVSWYQQTPGQGLQFLFEYFSETQRNKGNFPGRFSGRQFSNSRSEMNVSTLELGDSALYLCASSLILAGGGNEQFFGPGTRLTVL.

V is TRBV12-3 or TRBV12-4 and J is TRBJ1-2; possibly TRBD1 for D (6 bases). The CDR3 consists of 14 residues. V lost 6 bases to trimming and J lost 8 bases, with 19 bases between them. The CDR3 region is CASSPMWGGAGYTF. Written as DNA, the CDR3 is TGTGCCAGCAGCCCTATGTGGGGGGGCGCAGGCTACACCTTC.

This clonotype was detected only a few times. V is TRBV6-1 and J is TRBJ2-3; 10 nucleotides match TRBD2. Losses at the gene ends were 6 bases for V and 0 bases for J; bases not matched to a gene: 6. There are 16 residues in the CDR3. Germline V gene lookup returns CDR1 MNHNS and CDR2 SASEGT. The CDR3 bases are TGTGCCAGCAGGATGCCGGGACTAGCGAGCACAGATACGCAGTATTTT. Translating it yields CASRMPGLASTDTQYF.

Many counts were recorded for this clonotype. The CDR3 bases are TGTGCCAGCAGAGGAGGGAGGGTCACAGATACGCAGTATTTT. Its translation is CASRGGRVTDTQYF. The genes are TRBV7-9 and TRBJ2-3; 7 nucleotides align to TRBD2. Germline CDR1 is SEHNR and CDR2 is FQNEAQ (reference sequence). The CDR3 covers 14 residues. V shed 6 bases, J shed 2 bases, and the junction held 5 bases outside the gene matches.

This clonotype was seen more than once but under ten times. This sequence joins TRBV4-2 and TRBJ2-5; 11 nucleotides match TRBD2. CDR1 LGHNA and CDR2 YNFKEQ come from the germline V gene. The V segment lost 0 bases and the J segment 5 bases; nucleotides outside the gene matches: 8. CDR3 size: 17 residues. As DNA, the CDR3 is TGTGCCAGCAGCCAAGATTCCCTAGCGGGAGGTGGGGAGACCCAGTACTTC. Amino acids: CASSQDSLAGGGETQYF.

This clonotype was found many times. The gene calls are TRBV5-6 and TRBJ2-7, with a possible D match to TRBD1 (5 bases). Trimming stripped 0 bases from V and 3 bases from J, with 13 bases between. From germline, CDR1 is SGHDT and CDR2 YYEEEE. This CDR3 has 15 residues. CDR3 coding DNA: TGTGCCAGCAGCTTGGTGACAGATCCACTCTACGAGCAGTACTTC. Its translation: CASSLVTDPLYEQYF.

This clonotype came up many times. The chain employs TRBV6-1 and TRBJ2-7; 8 nucleotides align to TRBD1. Trimming took 6 bases from V and 1 from J; bases not matched to a gene: 8. The CDR3 covers 15 residues. Germline CDR1 reads MNHNS; CDR2 reads SASEGT. CDR3 amino acids: CASSPAYRGSYEQYF. Here the CDR3 DNA reads TGTGCCAGCAGCCCGGCCTACAGGGGGTCCTACGAGCAGTACTTC.

Ten or more counts support this clonotype. The CDR3 DNA is TGTGCCAGCAGCCATTGGGACGGGCCCCAGTTCTTC. It codes for CASSHWDGPQFF. V is TRBV14 and J is TRBJ2-1, with D perhaps being TRBD1 or TRBD2 (5 bases each). The CDR3 contains 12 residues. CDR1 and CDR2 from the germline V gene are SGHDN and FVKESK. Deletions cut 3 bases from V and 13 bases from J, with 13 bases between.

This chain uses TRBV5-1 with TRBJ1-1, with TRBD1 identical over 8 bases. Germline trimming cut 4 bases from V and 6 bases from J; bases unmatched to any gene: 20. CDR1 and CDR2 (germline): SGHRS, YFSETQ. There are 18 residues in the CDR3. CDR3 sequence (DNA): TGCGCCAGCAGCCTTGCACTAGCAGGGGGCTTAGGGAGGGCTGAAGCTTTCTTT. This codes for CASSLALAGGLGRAEAFF.

The chain employs TRBV15 and TRBJ1-2; possibly TRBD1 for D (6 bases). V lost 0 bases to trimming and J lost 5 bases, with 10 bases between them. CDR3 length: 14 amino acids. Germline loops: CDR1 LNHNV, CDR2 YYDKDF (reference sequence). In DNA, the CDR3 is TGTGCCACCAGCAGAGAAGGGGGTGGTTATGGCTACACCTTC. It specifies CATSREGGGYGYTF.

At least ten counts were recorded for this clonotype. The chain joins TRBV6-1 to TRBJ1-2, with D uncertain. Trimming took off 10 bases at V and 0 bases at J, with 18 bases between the two ends. Germline values: CDR1 MNHNS, CDR2 SASEGT. The CDR3 is 15 amino acids. The CDR3 region is CAILKGGSANYGYTF. The CDR3 nucleotides are TGTGCCATCCTAAAAGGAGGGAGCGCTAACTATGGCTACACCTTC.

This clonotype was seen at least ten times. V usage is TRBV6-5 and J usage is TRBJ2-1; 8 nucleotides align to TRBD2. The CDR3 sequence is 16 residues long. The germline gives CDR1 MNHEY, CDR2 SVGAGI. Trimming at V came to 1 base and at J to 4 bases, leaving 6 bases not matched to a gene. CDR3 bases: TGTGCCAGCAGTTACTATCGCGGCGGGGGGTACAATGAGCAGTTCTTC. Its protein product is CASSYYRGGGYNEQFF.

This clonotype has only a few counts. The chain has TRBV20-1 and TRBJ2-1, with TRBD2 matching 9 bases. The CDR3 runs to 15 residues. The germline V gene encodes CDR1 DFQATT and CDR2 SNEGSKA (reference sequence). V shed 0 bases and J 6 bases; nucleotides not matched to a gene: 6. The CDR3 is CSARDLAGGLNEQFF. In DNA, the CDR3 is TGCAGTGCTAGAGATTTGGCGGGGGGGCTCAATGAGCAGTTCTTC.

This clonotype occurred a few times. The chain couples TRBV4-1 to TRBJ2-3; D is unresolved. CDR1 and CDR2 from the germline V gene are MGHRA and YSYEKL. The ends were cut back, 0 bases at V and 11 bases at J, with 18 bases in the middle. This CDR3 comprises 15 residues. CDR3 sequence: CASSQDWASGPRQYF. DNA for the CDR3: TGCGCCAGCAGCCAAGATTGGGCCTCAGGACCCCGGCAGTATTTT.

This clonotype came up a few times. The chain has TRBV4-1 and TRBJ2-7; possibly TRBD2 for D (5 bases). CDR3 length equals 15 residues. V lost 0 bases, J lost 3 bases, and 12 bases lay in between. CDR1 is MGHRA, CDR2 YSYEKL, per germline. In DNA, the CDR3 is TGCGCCAGCAGCCAAGATCGGGGAATTATCTACGAGCAGTACTTC. Amino acid sequence: CASSQDRGIIYEQYF.

This clonotype was counted many times. This rearrangement joins TRBV3-1 to TRBJ2-3; TRBD2 is a possible D gene (6 bases). The germline gives CDR1 LGHDT, CDR2 YNNKEL (reference sequence). The CDR3 is 15 residues long. V dropped 6 bases and J dropped 1 base, with 14 bases sitting between them. Written as DNA, the CDR3 is TGTGCCAGCAGTCGGGACCAGCGGGGCACAGATACGCAGTATTTT. Its translation: CASSRDQRGTDTQYF.

The gene calls are TRBV3-1 and TRBJ2-1; D gene unclear. V was shortened by 0 bases and J by 16 bases, with 10 bases between the two germline ends. CDR1 and CDR2 (germline): LGHDT, YNNKEL (reference sequence). The CDR3 runs to 11 residues. This chain's CDR3 is CASSQDPSLFF. The CDR3, as DNA: TGTGCCAGCAGCCAAGATCCAAGTTTATTCTTC.

This clonotype was seen at least ten times. The chain uses TRBV21-1 and TRBJ2-3; no check of the table's D call, TRBD2, against the DNA was made. TRBV21-1 is an annotated pseudogene. This CDR3 contains 15 residues. CDR3 DNA: TGTGCCAGCAAGACCGGGACTAGCGGAACAGATACGCAGTATTTT. It yields the protein CASKTGTSGTDTQYF.